A selection of T cell receptor beta chains follows, all from one sample in a study of post-analysis software for immune sequencing data. In TCRdb, the PCR reads were re-called with MiXCR into one record per CDR3 protein. Altogether around 700,000 distinct CDR3 sequences are present, around 64% being singletons, with the ten largest covering about 11%. What was sequenced was blood. The source is a girl aged 2-10 years with multiple sclerosis. The CDR3 runs from the conserved cysteine through the conserved F or W. A D gene is named only where the DNA matches it firmly. Part of the rows lack a size; the others show once, few, many or a class for expanded clones.

J gene	V gene	clone size	D gene	CDR3 protein	CDR3 DNA
TRBJ2-3	TRBV7-2	-	TRBD2	CASSYPGLAASTDTQYF	TGTGCCAGCAGCTACCCGGGACTAGCGGCTAGCACAGATACGCAGTATTTT
TRBJ2-7	TRBV2	-	TRBD1	CASSGSLTGIPYEQYF	TGTGCCAGCAGTGGTAGCTTGACAGGGATTCCCTACGAGCAGTACTTC
TRBJ2-5	TRBV7-2	few	-	CASSSYGGKETQYF	TGTGCCAGCAGCTCATACGGGGGTAAAGAGACCCAGTACTTC
TRBJ2-1	TRBV20-1	-	TRBD2	CSARDYKRGGDEQFF	TGCAGTGCTAGAGATTATAAGCGGGGGGGCGATGAGCAGTTCTTC
TRBJ2-5	TRBV20-1	-	-	CSARRQPGETQYF	TGCAGTGCTAGGCGACAGCCCGGGGAGACCCAGTACTTC
TRBJ1-6	TRBV2	-	TRBD1	CASPLGQGDSPLHF	TGTGCCAGCCCCCTCGGACAGGGAGATTCACCCCTCCACTTT
TRBJ1-2	TRBV27	-	TRBD1	CASSTRQGASTF	TGTGCCAGCAGTACCCGACAGGGGGCCTCCACCTTC
TRBJ2-1	TRBV7-2	-	TRBD2	CASSWGLGEGYNEQFF	TGTGCCAGCAGCTGGGGGTTGGGGGAGGGCTACAATGAGCAGTTCTTC
TRBJ1-2	TRBV29-1	few	-	CSVGSGNDYGYTF	TGCAGCGTAGGGTCGGGGAACGACTATGGCTACACCTTC
TRBJ2-7	TRBV15	once	TRBD2	CATRIAGDYEQYF	TGTGCCACCAGAATAGCGGGTGACTACGAGCAGTACTTC
TRBJ2-3	TRBV20-1	-	TRBD2	CSPVAGGRHPSTDTQYF	TGCAGTCCGGTAGCGGGAGGCCGACACCCTAGCACAGATACGCAGTATTTT
TRBJ1-1	TRBV7-9	few	-	CASSHRPPFMGGTEAFF	TGTGCCAGCAGCCACCGACCTCCCTTCATGGGGGGCACTGAAGCTTTCTTT
TRBJ1-2	TRBV7-9	few	TRBD1	CASSQARSGGNGYTF	TGTGCCAGCAGCCAGGCCCGATCAGGGGGAAATGGCTACACCTTC
TRBJ2-6	TRBV30	-	-	CAWSHLGTTGANVLTF	TGTGCCTGGAGTCACCTCGGGACGACTGGGGCCAACGTCCTGACTTTC
TRBJ2-5	TRBV10-3	-	TRBD2	CAISKGLARTEETQYF	TGTGCCATCAGTAAAGGACTAGCGCGAACCGAAGAGACCCAGTACTTC
TRBJ2-5	TRBV20-1	-	-	CSARITQETQYF	TGCAGTGCTAGGATCACCCAAGAGACCCAGTACTTC
TRBJ2-7	TRBV5-1	few	-	CASRWDSSYEQYF	TGCGCCAGCAGGTGGGACTCGTCCTACGAGCAGTACTTC
TRBJ2-7	TRBV20-1	few	TRBD2	CSALSGRRNEQYF	TGCAGTGCCCTTAGCGGGAGGAGGAACGAGCAGTACTTC
TRBJ1-1	TRBV7-9	-	-	CASSLLGMGNTEAFF	TGTGCCAGCAGCTTACTGGGGATGGGGAACACTGAAGCTTTCTTT
TRBJ2-2	TRBV4-1	-	-	CASSQDVLGTLGPGELFF	TGCGCCAGCAGCCAAGATGTCCTCGGGACACTTGGTCCCGGGGAGCTGTTTTTT
TRBJ2-7	TRBV6-5	-	TRBD1	CASSHGQGIYEQYF	TGTGCCAGCAGCCACGGACAGGGAATCTACGAGCAGTACTTC
TRBJ1-1	TRBV4-3	-	TRBD1	CASSQDLGTGNEAFF	TGCGCCAGCAGCCAAGATCTCGGGACAGGGAATGAAGCTTTCTTT
TRBJ2-3	TRBV7-2	-	-	CASSLSPHEGMDTQYF	TGTGCCAGCAGCTTATCGCCCCACGAGGGAATGGATACGCAGTATTTT